The clone carrying this T cell receptor beta chain was observed a single time. The data stem from a study of blood T cell repertoires in COVID-19. Study at large: Samples came from the United States, Italy and Spain, spanning acute and convalescent COVID-19. PBMCs, B-cell-depleted T cells, or T cells provided the cDNA or gDNA that made up the material.

Per the original methods: Nucleated cell counts were estimated from reference gene primer amplification. TCRdb's table, derived via immunoSEQ multiplex PCR, lists solely in-frame clones and lacks some. D and trimming come from the DNA, and the V and J calls and clone size come from that table. Of around 230,000 clones in the sample, over 75% were seen once. Germline values: CDR1 SGHNT, CDR2 YENEEA. The V end lost 5 bases, the J end lost 9 bases, and 17 bases lay between the germline ends. CDR3 length: 14 residues. The J gene is TRBJ2-1, the V gene TRBV11-3, with a tentative D call TRBD1 (6 bases). The sample taken for sequencing was peripheral blood. The sequence came from a man in his fifties or sixties with COVID-19, enrolled during active disease. CDR3 bases: TGTGCCAGCAGCCCGCTACAGGGTACCCGTGAGCAGTTCTTC. It codes for CASSPLQGTREQFF.